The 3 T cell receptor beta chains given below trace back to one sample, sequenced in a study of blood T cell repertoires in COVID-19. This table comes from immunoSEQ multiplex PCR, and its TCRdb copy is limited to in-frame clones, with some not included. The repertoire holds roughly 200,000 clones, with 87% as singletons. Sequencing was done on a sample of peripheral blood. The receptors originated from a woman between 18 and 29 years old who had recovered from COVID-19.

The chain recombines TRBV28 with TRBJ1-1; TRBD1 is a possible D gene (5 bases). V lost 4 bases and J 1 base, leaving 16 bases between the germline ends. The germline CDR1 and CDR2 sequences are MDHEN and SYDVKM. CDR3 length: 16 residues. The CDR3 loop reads CASSSGGTVPNTEAFF. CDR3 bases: TGTGCCAGCAGTTCCGGCGGGACGGTTCCGAACACTGAAGCTTTCTTT.

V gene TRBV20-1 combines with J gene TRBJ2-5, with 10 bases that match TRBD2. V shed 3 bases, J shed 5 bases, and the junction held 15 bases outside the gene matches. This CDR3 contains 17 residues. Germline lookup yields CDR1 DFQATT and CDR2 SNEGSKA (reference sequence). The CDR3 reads CSASQIGLAGVEETQYF. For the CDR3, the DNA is TGCAGTGCTAGTCAGATAGGGCTAGCGGGAGTTGAGGAGACCCAGTACTTC.

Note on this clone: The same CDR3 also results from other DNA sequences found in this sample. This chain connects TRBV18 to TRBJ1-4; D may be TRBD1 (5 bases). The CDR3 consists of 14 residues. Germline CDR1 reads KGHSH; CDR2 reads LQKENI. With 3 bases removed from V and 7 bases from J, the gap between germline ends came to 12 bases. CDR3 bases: TGTGCCAGCTCACCGGGGCAGGGTGGTGAAAAACTGTTTTTT. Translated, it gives CASSPGQGGEKLFF.